The present entry profiles one T cell receptor (beta chain) with its context. Study processing details: Cell counts per sample came from amplifying reference gene primers. TCRdb keeps only in-frame clones here, not all; method: immunoSEQ multiplex PCR. V, J and clone size are those of that table, while D and trimming were read from the DNA. In the table there are tens of thousands of clones, 87% of which are singletons. The length of the CDR3 is 14 residues. V dropped 6 bases and J dropped 1; count of bases not matched to a gene: 5. Germline CDR1 is LNHDA and CDR2 is SQIVND (reference sequence). The sample is drawn from a study of blood T cell repertoires in COVID-19.

The TCR comes from a human donor with active COVID-19. The donor label of this sample is uncertain. The V call is TRBV19, the J call TRBJ1-1, with 7 bases fitting TRBD1. Sequenced sample: peripheral blood. CDR3 nucleotides: TGTGCCAGTAGGATGACAGGGCGGAACACTGAAGCTTTCTTT. The encoded protein is CASRMTGRNTEAFF.